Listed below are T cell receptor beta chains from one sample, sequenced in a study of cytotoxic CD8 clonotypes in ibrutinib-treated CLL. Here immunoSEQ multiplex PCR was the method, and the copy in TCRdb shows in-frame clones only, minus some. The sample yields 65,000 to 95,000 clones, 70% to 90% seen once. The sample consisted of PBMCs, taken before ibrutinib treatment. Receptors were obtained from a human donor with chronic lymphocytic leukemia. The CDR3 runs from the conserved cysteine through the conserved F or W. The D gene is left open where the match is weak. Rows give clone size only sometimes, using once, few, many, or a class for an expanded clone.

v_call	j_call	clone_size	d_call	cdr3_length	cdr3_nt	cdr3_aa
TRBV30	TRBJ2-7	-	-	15	TGTGCCTGGAGCATCGGGCTTGATAGCTCCTACGAGCAGTACTTC	CAWSIGLDSSYEQYF
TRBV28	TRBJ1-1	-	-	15	TGTGCCAGCAGTCCCCTAGGGGCGGGGGACACTGAAGCTTTCTTT	CASSPLGAGDTEAFF
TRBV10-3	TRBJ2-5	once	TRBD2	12	TGTGCCAGCTCAGCGGGGGCAGAGACCCAGTACTTC	CASSAGAETQYF
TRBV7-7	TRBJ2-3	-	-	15	TGTGCCAGCAGCCCCGGGACTCTGAGCACAGATACGCAGTATTTT	CASSPGTLSTDTQYF
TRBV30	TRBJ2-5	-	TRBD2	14	TGTGCCTATCGAAAGACTAGCGGGACTGAGACCCAGTACTTC	CAYRKTSGTETQYF
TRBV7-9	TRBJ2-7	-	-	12	TGTGCCAGCAGCTCGGGGCAGTACGAGCAGTACTTC	CASSSGQYEQYF
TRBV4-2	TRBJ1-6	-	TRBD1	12	TGTGCCACCGGGACAGTAAATTCACCCCTCCACTTT	CATGTVNSPLHF
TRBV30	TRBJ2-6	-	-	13	TGTGCCTGGAGGAAGACCGGGGCCAACGTCCTGACTTTC	CAWRKTGANVLTF
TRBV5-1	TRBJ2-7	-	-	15	TGCGCCAGCAGCTTGGTCTCCGGGAGACTCTACGAGCAGTACTTC	CASSLVSGRLYEQYF
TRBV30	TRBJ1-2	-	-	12	TGTGCCTGGAGTGTACCGGACCCGGACTACACCTTC	CAWSVPDPDYTF
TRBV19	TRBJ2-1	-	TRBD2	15	TGTGCCAGTAGTGCCGGGACTAGCTCCAACAATGAGCAGTTCTTC	CASSAGTSSNNEQFF
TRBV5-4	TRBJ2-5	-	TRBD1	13	TGTGCCAGCAGCTGGGACAGGGAAGAGACCCAGTACTTC	CASSWDREETQYF
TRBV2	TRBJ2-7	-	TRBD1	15	TGTGCCAGCAGTCCTACAGGGGGCTTGTTATTGTGGCAGTACTTC	CASSPTGGLLLWQYF
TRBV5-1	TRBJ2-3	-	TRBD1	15	TGCGCCAGCAGCGGAAACAGGGGGTGGACAGATACGCAGTATTTT	CASSGNRGWTDTQYF
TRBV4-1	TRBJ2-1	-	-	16	TGCGCCAGCAGCCAAGATGGGGGGGGCCCATTGGATGAGCAGTTCTTC	CASSQDGGGPLDEQFF
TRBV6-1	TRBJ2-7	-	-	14	TGTGCCAGCAGTGAGGGACATATGACCTACGAGCAGTACTTC	CASSEGHMTYEQYF
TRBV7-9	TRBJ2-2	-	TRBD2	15	TGTGCCAGCAGCTCGCGGGGACTAGTCACCGGGGAGCTGTTTTTT	CASSSRGLVTGELFF
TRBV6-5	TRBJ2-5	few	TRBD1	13	TGTGCCAGCCAGGGGGTCCTCCAAGAGACCCAGTACTTC	CASQGVLQETQYF
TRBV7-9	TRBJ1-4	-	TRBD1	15	TGTGCCAGCAGCTTAAGACAGGGTTATAATGAAAAACTGTTTTTT	CASSLRQGYNEKLFF
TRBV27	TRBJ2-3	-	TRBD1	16	TGTGCCAGCAGTTTCAACCGGGACAGGAACACAGATACGCAGTATTTT	CASSFNRDRNTDTQYF
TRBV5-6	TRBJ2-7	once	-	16	TGTGCCAGCAGCTTGGATGATTACGGGACCTCCTACGAGCAGTACTTC	CASSLDDYGTSYEQYF
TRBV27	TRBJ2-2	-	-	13	TGTGCCAGCAGTTTCCTGGCCACCGGGGAGCTGTTTTTT	CASSFLATGELFF
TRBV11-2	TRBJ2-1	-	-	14	TGTGCCAGCAGCTTAGGACTCGCGGGCAATGAGCAGTTCTTC	CASSLGLAGNEQFF
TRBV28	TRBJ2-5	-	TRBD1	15	TGTGCCAGCATATTAAGGGGGCTGGGTGGGCAGACCCAGTACTTC	CASILRGLGGQTQYF
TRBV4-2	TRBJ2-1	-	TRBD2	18	TGTGCCAGCAGCCAAGAGGTTACTAGCGGACGGGATGACAATGAGCAGTTCTTC	CASSQEVTSGRDDNEQFF
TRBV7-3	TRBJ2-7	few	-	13	TGTGCCAGCAGCTTAAGTCCCGCCCTCGAGCAGTACTTC	CASSLSPALEQYF
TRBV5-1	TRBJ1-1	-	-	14	TGCGCCAGCAGCCAGGGCAGAGGGAGCACTGAAGCTTTCTTT	CASSQGRGSTEAFF
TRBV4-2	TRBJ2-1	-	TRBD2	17	TGTGCCAGCAGCCAAGAATGGCGGGAGGGGTCTTTGGATGAGCAGTTCTTC	CASSQEWREGSLDEQFF
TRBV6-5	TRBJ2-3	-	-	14	TGTGCCAGCAGTGGGACGGACAGCACAGATACGCAGTATTTT	CASSGTDSTDTQYF
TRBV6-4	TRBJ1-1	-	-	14	TGTGCCAGCAGCGCCGACAATCTGAACACTGAAGCTTTCTTT	CASSADNLNTEAFF
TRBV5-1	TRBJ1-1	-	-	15	TGCGCCAGCAGCGGCGGAGGGACTATGAACACTGAAGCTTTCTTT	CASSGGGTMNTEAFF
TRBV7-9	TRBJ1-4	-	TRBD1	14	TGTGCCAGCAGCCGGACAGGGGGTCTTGAAAAACTGTTTTTT	CASSRTGGLEKLFF
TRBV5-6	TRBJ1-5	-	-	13	TGTGCCAGCAGCTTAGGGAGGAATCAGCCCCAGCATTTT	CASSLGRNQPQHF
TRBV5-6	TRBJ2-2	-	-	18	TGTGCCAGCAGCTTGGAGTGGGGGCTAAACTCCGGATCCGGGGAGCTGTTTTTT	CASSLEWGLNSGSGELFF
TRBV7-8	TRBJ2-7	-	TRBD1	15	TGTGCCAGCAGCCAAAGACAGGGGAGACCCTACGAGCAGTACTTC	CASSQRQGRPYEQYF